Below, 16 T cell receptor beta chains from the same sample are listed, as sequenced in a study of T cell changes during pregnancy in multiple sclerosis. Libraries were prepared by immunoSEQ multiplex PCR; TCRdb keeps only in-frame clonotypes and omits some of them. This table has under 45,000 clones, around 93% appearing once. This specimen was CD4+ T cells from peripheral blood mononuclear cells, taken in the third trimester of pregnancy. The receptors here all came from a female donor in good health, enrolled as a control in a pregnancy study.

This chain uses TRBV5-1 with TRBJ2-3, with D possibly TRBD1 on 6 matching bases. Trimming pared 0 bases from V and 4 bases from J, leaving 18 bases between. The CDR3 has 17 amino acids. Germline CDR1 and CDR2: SGHRS and YFSETQ. DNA for the CDR3: TGCGCCAGCAGCTTGGGGCCGGCAAACAGGGACGCAGATACGCAGTATTTT. Its translation is CASSLGPANRDADTQYF. The full variable domain, completed using reference TRBV5-1 and TRBJ2-3, is KAGVTQTPRYLIKTRGQQVTLSCSPISGHRSVSWYQQTPGQGLQFLFEYFSETQRNKGNFPGRFSGRQFSNSRSEMNVSTLELGDSALYLCASSLGPANRDADTQYFGPGTRLTVL.

This clone has a single count. V is TRBV7-2 and J is TRBJ2-1, with D tentatively TRBD1 (5 bases). CDR3 length: 14 residues. The germline V and J ends were trimmed by 8 bases and 0 bases, with 11 bases remaining between them. Germline CDR1 and CDR2: SGHTA and FQGNSA. The CDR3 sequence is CASSKGFSYNEQFF. DNA of the CDR3: TGTGCCAGCTCAAAGGGGTTCTCCTACAATGAGCAGTTCTTC.

The chain employs TRBV4-3 and TRBJ1-2; 7 bases agree with TRBD1. The CDR3 is 13 amino acids. The V segment lost 5 bases and the J segment 2 bases; nucleotides outside the gene matches: 2. Germline CDR1 is LGHNA and CDR2 is YSLEER. The CDR3 here is CASSTDRNYGYTF. The DNA of the CDR3 is TGCGCCAGCAGCACGGACAGGAACTATGGCTACACCTTC.

J is TRBJ1-4 and V is TRBV4-2; 7 nucleotides agree with TRBD1. The V segment lost 2 bases and the J segment 0 bases; nucleotides outside the gene matches: 6. Germline CDR1 is LGHNA and CDR2 is YNFKEQ. The CDR3 consists of 17 residues. CDR3 loop: CASSQTHRGATNEKLFF. CDR3 in DNA: TGTGCCAGCAGCCAAACCCACAGGGGAGCAACTAATGAAAAACTGTTTTTT.

On this clone itself: An end of the junction differs from the germline gene, which may be a read error. This chain joins TRBV30 and TRBJ1-1; 12 nucleotides match TRBD1. Per germline, CDR1 GTSNPN and CDR2 SVGIG (reference sequence). The CDR3 spans 13 residues. Here the CDR3 DNA reads TGTGCCTGGAGTGTGGGGGACAGGGGGCGCAGGGCTTTT. Its protein is CAWSVGDRGRRAF.

This clone has a handful of counts. The chain joins TRBV28 to TRBJ1-2; D perhaps matches TRBD1 (5 bases). The germline gives CDR1 MDHEN, CDR2 SYDVKM. The germline V and J ends were trimmed by 0 bases and 7 bases, with 15 bases remaining between them. The length of the CDR3 is 15 residues. CDR3 loop: CASSLWGAGGVGYTF. CDR3 bases: TGTGCCAGCAGTTTATGGGGCGCGGGAGGGGTTGGCTACACCTTC.

The chain employs TRBV7-2 and TRBJ1-5, with a possible D match to TRBD1 (6 bases). Per germline, CDR1 SGHTA and CDR2 FQGNSA. Trimming pared 7 bases from V and 7 bases from J, leaving 23 bases between. The CDR3 extends over 16 amino acids. CDR3 amino acids: CASTEQRTGQGQPQHF. The CDR3 region has the DNA TGTGCCAGCACCGAACAAAGAACAGGGCAGGGGCAGCCCCAGCATTTT.

The gene calls are TRBV2 and TRBJ2-1, with D possibly TRBD2 on 6 matching bases. The CDR3 is 15 amino acids. CDR1 is SNHLY and CDR2 is FYNNEI in the germline V gene. The ends were cut back, 4 bases at V and 3 bases at J, with 13 bases in the middle. The CDR3 nucleotides read TGTGCCAGCAGTGCGGAGCGGGTTCTCTACAATGAGCAGTTCTTC. As protein: CASSAERVLYNEQFF.

The V call is TRBV6-5, the J call TRBJ1-1; TRBD1 might be the D (6 bases). Trimming cost V 6 bases and J 1 base, with 15 bases left between them. The germline V gene has CDR1 MNHEY and CDR2 SVGAGI. The length of the CDR3 is 15 residues. The CDR3 loop is CASSQDRTANTEAFF. In DNA form, the CDR3 reads TGTGCCAGCAGCCAAGATAGGACAGCGAACACTGAAGCTTTCTTT.

This chain joins TRBV6-1 and TRBJ2-7, with 12 bases fitting TRBD1. This CDR3 is built from 14 residues. Germline V gene lookup returns CDR1 MNHNS and CDR2 SASEGT. Trimming cost V 2 bases and J 5 bases; bases outside gene matches: 1. This CDR3 is CASSERDRGHEQYF. CDR3 bases: TGTGCCAGCAGTGAACGGGACAGGGGGCACGAGCAGTACTTC.

The chain links TRBV29-1 to TRBJ2-3, with 10 bases aligning to TRBD1. Germline V gives CDR1 SQVTM, CDR2 ANQGSEA. The CDR3 extends over 17 amino acids. V was clipped by 3 bases and J by 3 bases; unmatched bases: 12. The CDR3 DNA sequence: TGCAGCGTTGACGGATCGCCGGGACAGGGGAGGACAGATACGCAGTATTTT. It codes for CSVDGSPGQGRTDTQYF.

This sequence joins TRBV14 and TRBJ1-4; D not certain. Germline V gives CDR1 SGHDN, CDR2 FVKESK. Trimming took 3 bases from V and 4 from J, leaving 18 bases between them. CDR3 length equals 17 residues. The CDR3 loop is CASSHLRWGGLNEKLFF. For the CDR3, the DNA is TGTGCCAGCAGCCATCTCCGCTGGGGAGGGCTTAATGAAAAACTGTTTTTT.

The chain combines TRBV19 with TRBJ1-2; no clear D. V was shortened by 7 bases and J by 4 bases, with 16 bases between the two germline ends. This CDR3 contains 14 residues. Per germline, CDR1 LNHDA and CDR2 SQIVND (reference sequence). CDR3 coding DNA: TGTGCCAGTAATAACCCCGGGGAGGGCTATGGCTACACCTTC. Protein: CASNNPGEGYGYTF.

V and J are TRBV7-9 and TRBJ2-2, with 11 bases aligning to TRBD2. The CDR3 sequence is 15 residues long. Germline values: CDR1 SEHNR, CDR2 FQNEAQ (reference sequence). V shed 3 bases and J 4 bases; nucleotides not matched to a gene: 1. In DNA form, the CDR3 reads TGTGCCAGCAGCTTGGGACTAGCGGTCACCGGGGAGCTGTTTTTT. Its protein is CASSLGLAVTGELFF.

The chain carries TRBV18 and TRBJ2-1; tentative D call: TRBD1 (5 bases). Germline V lookup: CDR1 KGHSH, CDR2 LQKENI. CDR3 length equals 16 residues. V lost 0 bases, J lost 0 bases, and 9 bases lay in between. The CDR3 loop is CASSPPRVTSYNEQFF. The CDR3, as DNA: TGTGCCAGCTCACCACCCAGGGTTACCTCCTACAATGAGCAGTTCTTC.

With regard to this clone: Other DNA variants within this sample encode the same CDR3. The genes are TRBV13 and TRBJ1-3; D is uncertain. Trimming took 1 base from V and 0 from J, leaving 7 bases between them. Per germline, CDR1 PRHDT and CDR2 FYEKMQ (reference sequence). This CDR3 spans 15 amino acids. The CDR3 bases are TGTGCCAGCAGCTTAGATAGTTCCTCTGGAAACACCATATATTTT. Protein: CASSLDSSSGNTIYF.